The 2 T cell receptor beta chains given below trace back to one sample, sequenced in a study of Graves' ophthalmopathy and Graves' hyperthyroidism. RNA transcripts served as template for amplifying TCR beta CDR3 sequences. Amplification began with first-round RT-PCR using HTBI primers, then second-round multiplex PCR was performed. TCRdb used MiXCR to reprocess the multiplex PCR reads, holding one entry per CDR3 protein. The sample consists of 900,000 to 1,200,000 distinct CDR3 sequences, 36% of them appearing once. Sequencing was done on a sample of peripheral blood or thyroid tissue (not recorded which). The receptors come from an adult man with Graves' hyperthyroidism.

This clonotype was seen ten or more times. The J gene is TRBJ2-5, the V gene TRBV12-3 or TRBV12-4; 8 nucleotides match TRBD2. The CDR3 is 13 residues long. J lost 3 bases, V lost 6 bases, and 3 bases had no gene match. The CDR3 DNA follows: TGTGCCAGCAGGCGGGGGGAAGAAGAGACCCAGTACTTC. It yields the protein CASRRGEEETQYF.

The table lists this clonotype with many counts. CDR3 DNA: TGCAGTGCTCGCCAGAATTCGACACCCCTCCACTTT. This sequence encodes CSARQNSTPLHF. The genes are TRBV20-1 and TRBJ1-6; D unresolved. In germline, CDR1 is DFQATT, CDR2 SNEGSKA (reference sequence). This CDR3 has 12 residues. Trimming removed 5 bases from V and 11 bases from J, with 13 bases in between.